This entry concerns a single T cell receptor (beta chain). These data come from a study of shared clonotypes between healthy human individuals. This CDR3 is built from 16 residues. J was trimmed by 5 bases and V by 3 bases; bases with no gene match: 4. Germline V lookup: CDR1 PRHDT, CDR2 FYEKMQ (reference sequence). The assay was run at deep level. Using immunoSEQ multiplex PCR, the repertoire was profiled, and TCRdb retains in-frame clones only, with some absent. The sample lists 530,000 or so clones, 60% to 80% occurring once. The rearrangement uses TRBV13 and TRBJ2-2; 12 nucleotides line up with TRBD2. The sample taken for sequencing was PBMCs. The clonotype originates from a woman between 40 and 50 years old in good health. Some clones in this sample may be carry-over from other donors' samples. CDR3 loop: CASSFGLAGSTGELFF. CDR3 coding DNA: TGTGCCAGCAGCTTTGGACTAGCGGGATCTACCGGGGAGCTGTTTTTT.